The T cell receptor beta chain described here comes from a study of CDR3 diversity in severe acne. Germline-derived CDR1 and CDR2 are SGHKS and YYEKEE (reference sequence). The CDR3 has 11 amino acids. The V and J ends lost 0 bases and 7 bases respectively, with 4 bases between them. TCRdb itself ran the PCR reads through MiXCR, one entry per CDR3 protein. The repertoire holds fewer than 90,000 distinct CDR3 sequences, with over 40% as singletons. The gene calls are TRBV5-5 and TRBJ1-1; D not certain. This TCR derives from a male donor in good health, without acne. Sequenced sample: blood. The CDR3, as DNA: TGTGCCAGCAGCTTGGATAGTGAAGCTTTCTTT. Amino acids: CASSLDSEAFF. Full variable domain (outside the CDR3, taken from reference TRBV5-5 and TRBJ1-1): DAGVTQSPTHLIKTRGQQVTLRCSPISGHKSVSWYQQVLGQGPQFIFQYYEKEERGRGNFPDRFSARQFPNYSSELNVNALLLGDSALYLCASSLDSEAFFGQGTRLTVV.